Reported below is one T cell receptor beta chain. The data were obtained in a study of blood T cell repertoires in COVID-19. Measured with immunoSEQ multiplex PCR; TCRdb has only the in-frame clones, and not every one. The sample has more than 95,000 clones, over 75% seen once. This TCR derives from a man aged 60 to 69 with acute or convalescent COVID-19. Sequencing used peripheral blood.

The CDR3 here is CASSPRASGYKNIQYF. CDR3 in DNA: TGTGCCAGCAGCCCTCGGGCTAGCGGATATAAAAACATTCAGTACTTC. V and J are TRBV7-9 and TRBJ2-4, with 7 bases fitting TRBD2. This CDR3 is 16 amino acids long. V lost 5 bases, J lost 4 bases, and 11 bases stayed unmatched. Germline CDR1 SEHNR, CDR2 FQNEAQ (reference sequence).